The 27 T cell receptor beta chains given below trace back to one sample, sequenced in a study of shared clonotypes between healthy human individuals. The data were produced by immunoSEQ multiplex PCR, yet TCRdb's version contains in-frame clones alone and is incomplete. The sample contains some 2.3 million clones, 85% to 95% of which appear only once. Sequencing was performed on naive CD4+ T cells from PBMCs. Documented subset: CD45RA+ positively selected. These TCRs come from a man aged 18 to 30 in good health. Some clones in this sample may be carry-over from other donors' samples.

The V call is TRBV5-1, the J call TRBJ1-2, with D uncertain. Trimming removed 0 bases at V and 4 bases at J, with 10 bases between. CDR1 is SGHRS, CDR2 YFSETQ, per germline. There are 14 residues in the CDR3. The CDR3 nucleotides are TGCGCCAGCAGCTTGGAAGTCCGGCTCTATGGCTACACCTTC. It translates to CASSLEVRLYGYTF.

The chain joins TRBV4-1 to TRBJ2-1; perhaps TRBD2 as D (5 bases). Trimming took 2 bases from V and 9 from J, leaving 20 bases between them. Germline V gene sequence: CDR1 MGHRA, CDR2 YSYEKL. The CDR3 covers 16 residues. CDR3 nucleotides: TGCGCCAGCAGCCAACCCCACGAGGGTGCCAAGGTTGAGCAGTTCTTC. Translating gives CASSQPHEGAKVEQFF.

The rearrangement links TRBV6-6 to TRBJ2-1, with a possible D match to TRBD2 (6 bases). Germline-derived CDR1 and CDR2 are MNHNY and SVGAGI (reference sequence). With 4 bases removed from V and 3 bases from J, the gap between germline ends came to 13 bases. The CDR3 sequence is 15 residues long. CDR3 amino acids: CASSLGGVGYNEQFF. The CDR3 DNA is TGTGCCAGCAGTTTGGGGGGAGTCGGCTACAATGAGCAGTTCTTC.

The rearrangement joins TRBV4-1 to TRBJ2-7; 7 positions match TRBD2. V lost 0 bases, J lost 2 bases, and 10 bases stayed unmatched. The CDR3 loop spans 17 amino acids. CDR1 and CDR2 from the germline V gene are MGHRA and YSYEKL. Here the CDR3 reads CASSQEGFAGGAYEQYF. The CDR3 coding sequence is TGCGCCAGCAGCCAAGAAGGGTTCGCTGGGGGGGCCTACGAGCAGTACTTC.

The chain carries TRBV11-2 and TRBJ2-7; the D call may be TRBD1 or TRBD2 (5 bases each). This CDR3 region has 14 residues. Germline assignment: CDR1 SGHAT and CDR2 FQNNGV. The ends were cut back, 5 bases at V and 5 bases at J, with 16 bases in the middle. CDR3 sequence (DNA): TGTGCCAGCAGCGCGAGGGACCAACAGGACGAGCAGTACTTC. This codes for CASSARDQQDEQYF.

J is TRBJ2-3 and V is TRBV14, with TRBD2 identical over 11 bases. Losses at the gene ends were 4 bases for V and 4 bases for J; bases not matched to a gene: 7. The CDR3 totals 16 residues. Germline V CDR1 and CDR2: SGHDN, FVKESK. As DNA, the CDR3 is TGTGCCAGCAGCCGTGGGGCTAGCGGGGGGCCAGATACGCAGTATTTT. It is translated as CASSRGASGGPDTQYF.

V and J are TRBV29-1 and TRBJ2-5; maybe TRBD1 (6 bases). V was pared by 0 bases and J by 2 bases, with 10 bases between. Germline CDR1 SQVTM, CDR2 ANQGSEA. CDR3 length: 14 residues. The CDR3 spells CSVEDHTGQETQYF. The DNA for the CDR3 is TGCAGCGTTGAAGATCATACAGGGCAAGAGACCCAGTACTTC.

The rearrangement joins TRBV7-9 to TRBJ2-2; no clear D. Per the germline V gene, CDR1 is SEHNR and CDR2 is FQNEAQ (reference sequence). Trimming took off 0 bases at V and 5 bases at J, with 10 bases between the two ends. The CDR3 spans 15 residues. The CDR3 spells CASSLAIVSTGELFF. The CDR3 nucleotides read TGTGCCAGCAGCTTAGCGATTGTCTCGACCGGGGAGCTGTTTTTT.

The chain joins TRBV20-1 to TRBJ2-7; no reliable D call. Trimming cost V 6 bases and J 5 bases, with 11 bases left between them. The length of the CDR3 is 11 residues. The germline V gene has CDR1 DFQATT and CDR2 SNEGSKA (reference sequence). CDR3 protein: CSAPAAHEQYF. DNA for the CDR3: TGCAGTGCCCCCGCGGCTCACGAGCAGTACTTC.

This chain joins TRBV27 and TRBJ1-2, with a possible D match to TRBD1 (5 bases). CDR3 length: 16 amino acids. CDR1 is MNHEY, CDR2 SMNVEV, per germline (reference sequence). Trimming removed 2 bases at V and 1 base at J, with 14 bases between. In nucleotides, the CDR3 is TGTGCCAGCAGTTTAGGGGGAGGACGGTTTAACTATGGCTACACCTTC. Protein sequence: CASSLGGGRFNYGYTF.

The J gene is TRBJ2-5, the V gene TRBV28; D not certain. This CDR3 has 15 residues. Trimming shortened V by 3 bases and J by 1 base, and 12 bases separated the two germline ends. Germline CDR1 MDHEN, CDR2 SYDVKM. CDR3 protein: CASSFGDTGQETQYF. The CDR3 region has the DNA TGTGCCAGCAGTTTTGGAGACACGGGCCAAGAGACCCAGTACTTC.

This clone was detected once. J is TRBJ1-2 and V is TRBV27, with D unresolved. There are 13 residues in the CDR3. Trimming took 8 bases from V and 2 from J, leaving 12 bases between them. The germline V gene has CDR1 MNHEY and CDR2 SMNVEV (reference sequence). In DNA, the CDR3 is TGTGCCAGCGCGCGCAGACTGAACTATGGCTACACCTTC. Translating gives CASARRLNYGYTF.

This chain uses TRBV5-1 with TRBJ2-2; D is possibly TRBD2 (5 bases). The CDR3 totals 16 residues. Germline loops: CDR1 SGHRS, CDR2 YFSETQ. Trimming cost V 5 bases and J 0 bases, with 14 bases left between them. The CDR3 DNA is TGCGCCAGCAGTTTCGGACTTTCGGCGAACACCGGGGAGCTGTTTTTT. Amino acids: CASSFGLSANTGELFF.

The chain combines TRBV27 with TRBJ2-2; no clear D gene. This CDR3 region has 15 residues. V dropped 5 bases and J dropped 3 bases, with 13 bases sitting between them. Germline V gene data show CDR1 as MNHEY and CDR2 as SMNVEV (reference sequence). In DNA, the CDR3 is TGTGCCAGCAGTACCGGGCCGTATTACACCGGGGAGCTGTTTTTT. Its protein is CASSTGPYYTGELFF.

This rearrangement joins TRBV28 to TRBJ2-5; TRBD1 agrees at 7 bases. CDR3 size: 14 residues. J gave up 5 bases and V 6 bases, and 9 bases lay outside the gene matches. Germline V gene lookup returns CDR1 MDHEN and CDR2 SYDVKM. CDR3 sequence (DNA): TGTGCCAGCAGACTAACAGGGGTCGGGGAGACCCAGTACTTC. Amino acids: CASRLTGVGETQYF.

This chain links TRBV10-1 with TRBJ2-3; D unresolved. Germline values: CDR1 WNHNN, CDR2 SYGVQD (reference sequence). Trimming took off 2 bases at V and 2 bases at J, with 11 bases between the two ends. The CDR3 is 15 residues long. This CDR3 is CASSEICRDTDTQYF. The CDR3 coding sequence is TGCGCCAGCAGTGAGATCTGCAGAGACACAGATACGCAGTATTTT.

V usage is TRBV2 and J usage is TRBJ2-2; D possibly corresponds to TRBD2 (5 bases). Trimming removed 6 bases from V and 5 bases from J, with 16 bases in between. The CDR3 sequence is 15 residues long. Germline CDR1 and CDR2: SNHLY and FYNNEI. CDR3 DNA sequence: TGTGCCAGCAGAGAAACGGGGATGGGGACCGGGGAGCTGTTTTTT. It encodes CASRETGMGTGELFF. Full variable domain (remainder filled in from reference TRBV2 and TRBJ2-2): EPEVTQTPSHQVTQMGQEVILRCVPISNHLYFYWYRQILGQKVEFLVSFYNNEISEKSEIFDDQFSVERPDGSNFTLKIRSTKLEDSAMYFCASRETGMGTGELFFGEGSRLTVL.

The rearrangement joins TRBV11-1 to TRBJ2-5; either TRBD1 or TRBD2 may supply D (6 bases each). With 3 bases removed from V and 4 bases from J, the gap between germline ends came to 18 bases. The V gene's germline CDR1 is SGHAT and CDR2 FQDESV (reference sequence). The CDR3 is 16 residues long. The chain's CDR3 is CASSFVGWGAGETQYF. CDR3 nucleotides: TGTGCCAGCAGCTTTGTCGGGTGGGGGGCCGGAGAGACCCAGTACTTC.

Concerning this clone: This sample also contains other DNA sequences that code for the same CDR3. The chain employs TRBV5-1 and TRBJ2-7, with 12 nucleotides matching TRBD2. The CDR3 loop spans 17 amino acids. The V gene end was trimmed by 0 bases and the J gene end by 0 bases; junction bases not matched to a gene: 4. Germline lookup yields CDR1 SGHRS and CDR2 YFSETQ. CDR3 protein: CASSLGLAGVSSYEQYF. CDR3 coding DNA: TGCGCCAGCAGCTTGGGACTAGCGGGAGTAAGCTCCTACGAGCAGTACTTC.

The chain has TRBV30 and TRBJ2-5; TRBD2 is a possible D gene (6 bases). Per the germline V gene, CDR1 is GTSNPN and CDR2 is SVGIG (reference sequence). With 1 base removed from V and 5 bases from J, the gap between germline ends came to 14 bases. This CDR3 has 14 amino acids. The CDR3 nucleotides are TGTGCCTGGAGTGGCGGGCGCGGGACCGAGACCCAGTACTTC. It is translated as CAWSGGRGTETQYF.

This CDR3 is CASSLQAGGSYNEQFF. The DNA of the CDR3 is TGTGCCAGCAGCTTACAAGCGGGAGGGTCCTACAATGAGCAGTTCTTC. V and J are TRBV11-2 and TRBJ2-1; 10 nucleotides agree with TRBD2. CDR1 and CDR2 from the germline V gene are SGHAT and FQNNGV. V was clipped by 2 bases and J by 1 base; unmatched bases: 2. The CDR3 sequence is 16 residues long.

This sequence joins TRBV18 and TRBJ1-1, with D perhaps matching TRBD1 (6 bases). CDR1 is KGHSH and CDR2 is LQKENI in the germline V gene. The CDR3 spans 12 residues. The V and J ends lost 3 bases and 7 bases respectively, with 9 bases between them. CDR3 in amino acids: CASSPGQNEAFF. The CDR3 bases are TGTGCCAGCTCACCTGGACAGAATGAAGCTTTCTTT.

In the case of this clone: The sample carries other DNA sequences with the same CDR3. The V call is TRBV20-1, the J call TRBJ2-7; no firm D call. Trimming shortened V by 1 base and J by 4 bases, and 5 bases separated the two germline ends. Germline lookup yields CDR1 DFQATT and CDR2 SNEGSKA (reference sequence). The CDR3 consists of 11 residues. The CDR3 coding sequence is TGCAGTGCTAGAGCCCGATACGAGCAGTACTTC. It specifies CSARARYEQYF.

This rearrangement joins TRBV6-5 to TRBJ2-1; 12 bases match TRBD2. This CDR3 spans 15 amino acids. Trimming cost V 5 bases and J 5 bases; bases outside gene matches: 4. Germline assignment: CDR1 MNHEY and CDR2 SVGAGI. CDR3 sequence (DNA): TGTGCCAGCAGTCTAGCGGGAGGGCGGAACAATGAGCAGTTCTTC. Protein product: CASSLAGGRNNEQFF.

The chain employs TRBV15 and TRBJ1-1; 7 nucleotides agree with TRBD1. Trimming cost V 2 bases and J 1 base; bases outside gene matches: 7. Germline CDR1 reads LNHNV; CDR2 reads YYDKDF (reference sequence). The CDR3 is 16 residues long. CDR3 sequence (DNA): TGTGCCACCAGCAGACCGGGACAGTCAACGAACACTGAAGCTTTCTTT. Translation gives CATSRPGQSTNTEAFF.

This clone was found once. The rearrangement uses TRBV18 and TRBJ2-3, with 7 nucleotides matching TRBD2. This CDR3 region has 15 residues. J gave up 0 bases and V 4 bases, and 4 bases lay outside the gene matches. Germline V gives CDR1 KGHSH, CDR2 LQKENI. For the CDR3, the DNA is TGTGCCAGCTCACTTGCTAGCGGCAGCACAGATACGCAGTATTTT. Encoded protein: CASSLASGSTDTQYF.

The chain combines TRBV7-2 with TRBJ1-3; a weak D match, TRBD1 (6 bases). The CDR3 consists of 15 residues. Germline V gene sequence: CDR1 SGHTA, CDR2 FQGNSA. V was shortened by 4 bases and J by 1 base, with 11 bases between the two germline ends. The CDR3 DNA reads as TGTGCCAGCAGCTCCGTGACAGGATCTGGAAACACCATATATTTT. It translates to CASSSVTGSGNTIYF.